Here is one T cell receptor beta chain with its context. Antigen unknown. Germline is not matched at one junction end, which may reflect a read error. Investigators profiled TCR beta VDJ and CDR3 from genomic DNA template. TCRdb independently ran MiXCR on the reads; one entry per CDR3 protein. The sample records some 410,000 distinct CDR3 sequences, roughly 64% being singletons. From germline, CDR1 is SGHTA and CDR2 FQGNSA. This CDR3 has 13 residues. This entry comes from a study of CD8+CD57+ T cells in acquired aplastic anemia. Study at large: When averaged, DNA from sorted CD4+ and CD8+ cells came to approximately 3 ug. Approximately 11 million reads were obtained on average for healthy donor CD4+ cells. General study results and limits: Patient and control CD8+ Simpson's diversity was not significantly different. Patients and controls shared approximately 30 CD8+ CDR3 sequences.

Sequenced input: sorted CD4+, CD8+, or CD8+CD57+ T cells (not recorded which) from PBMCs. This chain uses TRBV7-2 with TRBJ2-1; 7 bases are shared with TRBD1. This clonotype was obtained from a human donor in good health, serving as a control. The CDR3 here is CASRSDRANEQFF. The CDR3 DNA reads TGCGCCAGCAGGTCCGACAGGGCCAATGAGCAGTTCTTC.